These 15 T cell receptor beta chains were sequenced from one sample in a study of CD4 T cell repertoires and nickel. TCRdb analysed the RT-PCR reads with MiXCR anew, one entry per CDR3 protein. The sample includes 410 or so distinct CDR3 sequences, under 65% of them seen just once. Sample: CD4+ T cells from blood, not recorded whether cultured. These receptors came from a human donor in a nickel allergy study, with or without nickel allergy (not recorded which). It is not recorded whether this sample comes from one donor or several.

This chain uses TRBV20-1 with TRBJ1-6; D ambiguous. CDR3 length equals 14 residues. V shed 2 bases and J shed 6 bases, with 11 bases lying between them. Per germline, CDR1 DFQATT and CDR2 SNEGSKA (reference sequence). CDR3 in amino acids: CSARKEGGNSPLHF. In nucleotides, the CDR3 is TGCAGTGCTAGAAAGGAAGGAGGTAATTCACCCCTCCACTTT.

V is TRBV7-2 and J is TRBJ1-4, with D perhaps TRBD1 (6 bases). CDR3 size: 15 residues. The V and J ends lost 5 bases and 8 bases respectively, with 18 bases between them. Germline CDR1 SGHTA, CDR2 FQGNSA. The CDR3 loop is CASSPQTGFEEKLFF. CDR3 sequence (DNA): TGTGCCAGCAGCCCGCAGACAGGCTTTGAAGAAAAACTGTTTTTT.

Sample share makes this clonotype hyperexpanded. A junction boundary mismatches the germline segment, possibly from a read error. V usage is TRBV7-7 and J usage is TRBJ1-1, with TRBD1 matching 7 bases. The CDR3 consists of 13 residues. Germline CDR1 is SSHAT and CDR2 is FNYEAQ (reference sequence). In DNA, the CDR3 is TGTGCTAGCAGCTTAGCAGGACAGGCAGGAGCTTTCTTT. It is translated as CASSLAGQAGAFF. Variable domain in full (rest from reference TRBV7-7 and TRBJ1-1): GAGVSQSPRYKVTKRGQDVTLRCDPISSHATLYWYQQALGQGPEFLTYFNYEAQPDKSGLPSDRFSAERPEGSISTLTIQRTEQRDSAMYRCASSLAGQAGAFFGQGTRLTVV.

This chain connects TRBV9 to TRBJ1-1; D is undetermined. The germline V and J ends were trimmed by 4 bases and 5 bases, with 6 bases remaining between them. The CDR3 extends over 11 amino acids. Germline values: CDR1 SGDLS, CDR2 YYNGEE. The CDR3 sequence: CASSPLTEAFF. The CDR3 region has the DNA TGTGCCAGCAGCCCCCTGACTGAAGCTTTCTTT.

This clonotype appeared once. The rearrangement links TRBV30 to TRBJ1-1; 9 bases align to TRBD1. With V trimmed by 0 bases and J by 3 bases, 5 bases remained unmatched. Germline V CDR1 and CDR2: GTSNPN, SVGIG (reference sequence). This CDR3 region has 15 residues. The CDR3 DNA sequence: TGTGCCTGGAGTGTAGGACAGGGGATCGACACTGAAGCTTTCTTT. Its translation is CAWSVGQGIDTEAFF.

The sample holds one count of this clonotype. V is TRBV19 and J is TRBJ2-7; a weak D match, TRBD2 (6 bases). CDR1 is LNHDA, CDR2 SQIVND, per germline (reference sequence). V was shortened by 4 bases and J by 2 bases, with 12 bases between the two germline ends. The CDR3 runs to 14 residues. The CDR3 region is CASSTGVYPYEQYF. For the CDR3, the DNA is TGTGCCAGTAGTACGGGGGTATATCCCTACGAGCAGTACTTC.

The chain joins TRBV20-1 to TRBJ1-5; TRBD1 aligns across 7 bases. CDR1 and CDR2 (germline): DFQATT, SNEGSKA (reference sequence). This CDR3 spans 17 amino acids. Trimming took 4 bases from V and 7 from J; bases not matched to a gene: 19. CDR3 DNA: TGCAGTGCTAAGGGAGGGGCAGGGGGGGTAGTAAGGCAGCCCCAGCATTTT. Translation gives CSAKGGAGGVVRQPQHF.

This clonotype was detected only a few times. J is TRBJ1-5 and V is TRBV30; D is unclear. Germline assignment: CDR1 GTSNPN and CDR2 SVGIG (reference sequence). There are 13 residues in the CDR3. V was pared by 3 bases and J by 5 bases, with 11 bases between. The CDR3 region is CAWSPRRHQPQHF. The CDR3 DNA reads TGTGCCTGGAGCCCTAGGAGGCATCAGCCCCAGCATTTT.

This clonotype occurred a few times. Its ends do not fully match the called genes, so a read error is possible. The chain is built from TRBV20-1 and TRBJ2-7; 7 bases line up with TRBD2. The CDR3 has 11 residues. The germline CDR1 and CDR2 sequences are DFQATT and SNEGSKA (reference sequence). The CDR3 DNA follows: TGCAGTGCTAGAGGAGCGGGACGCCTTCTCTTC. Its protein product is CSARGAGRLLF.

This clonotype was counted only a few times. The CDR3: CASSTGETRHF. The CDR3 coding sequence is TGTGCCAGCAGTACGGGGGAGACCCGCCACTTT. J is TRBJ1-6 and V is TRBV12-3 or TRBV12-4, with a tentative D call TRBD1 (5 bases). V lost 5 bases, J lost 18 bases, and 14 bases lay in between. CDR3 size: 11 residues.

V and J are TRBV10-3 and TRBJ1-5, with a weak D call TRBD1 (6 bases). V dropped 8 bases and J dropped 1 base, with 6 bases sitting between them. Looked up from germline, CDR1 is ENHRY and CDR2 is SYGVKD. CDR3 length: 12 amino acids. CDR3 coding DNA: TGTGCCATCGGGGGCAGCAATCAGCCCCAGCATTTT. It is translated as CAIGGSNQPQHF.

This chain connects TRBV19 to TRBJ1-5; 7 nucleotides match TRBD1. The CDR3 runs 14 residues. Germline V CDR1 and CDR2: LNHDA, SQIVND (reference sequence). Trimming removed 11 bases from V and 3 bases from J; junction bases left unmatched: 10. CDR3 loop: CAVGGPFYNQPQHF. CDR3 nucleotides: TGTGCCGTAGGGGGCCCCTTTTACAATCAGCCCCAGCATTTT.

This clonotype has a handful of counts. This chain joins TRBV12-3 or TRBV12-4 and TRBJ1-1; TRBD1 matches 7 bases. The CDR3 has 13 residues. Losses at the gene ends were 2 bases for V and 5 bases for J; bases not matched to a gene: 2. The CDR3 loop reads CASSLTGETEAFF. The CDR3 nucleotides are TGTGCCAGCAGTTTAACAGGGGAAACTGAAGCTTTCTTT.

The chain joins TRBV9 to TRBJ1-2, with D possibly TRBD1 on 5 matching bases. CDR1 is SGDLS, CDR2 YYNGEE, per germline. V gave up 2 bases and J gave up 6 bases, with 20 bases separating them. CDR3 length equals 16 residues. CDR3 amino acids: CASSVSGTVLENGYTF. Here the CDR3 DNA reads TGTGCCAGCAGCGTCTCCGGGACCGTCTTAGAGAATGGCTACACCTTC.

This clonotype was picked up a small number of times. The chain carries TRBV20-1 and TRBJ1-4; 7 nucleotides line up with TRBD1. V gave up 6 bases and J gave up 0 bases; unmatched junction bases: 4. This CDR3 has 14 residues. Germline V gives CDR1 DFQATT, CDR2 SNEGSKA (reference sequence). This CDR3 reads CSASTGATNEKLFF. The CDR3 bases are TGCAGTGCGAGTACAGGGGCAACTAATGAAAAACTGTTTTTT.